This T cell receptor (beta chain) is from a study of beta chain features in type 1 diabetes. Study-wide results and limits: Lower insertion and higher deletion counts appeared at VDJ junctions in type 1 diabetes patients.

The CDR3 is 13 amino acids. Unmatched junction bases numbered 5, after V lost 6 bases and J lost 6 bases. Germline V lookup: CDR1 SNHLY, CDR2 FYNNEI. Since all of the isolated RNA was reverse transcribed, expressed TCRB transcripts were what got sequenced. TCRdb keeps only in-frame clones here, not all; method: immunoSEQ multiplex PCR. The sample carries approximately 380,000 clones, less than 15% recorded once. Only one heparinised blood draw was taken per donor, and its volume averaged approximately 0.11 L. Naive, central memory, regulatory and stem cell-like memory cells within the CD4+ compartment were sorted using CD45RO/CCR7/CD25/CD127/CD95/CD27. This clone was seen only once. Its cognate antigen is unknown.

Sequencing input: naive CD4+ T cells from blood. This receptor was identified in a woman younger than 30 in good health. J is TRBJ1-5 and V is TRBV2; TRBD1 matches at 7 bases. CDR3 in DNA: TGTGCCAGCAGGCAGGGGGGACGTCAGCCCCAGCATTTT. Encoded protein: CASRQGGRQPQHF.